The clone carrying this T cell receptor beta chain was counted only a few times. A read error may produce the germline difference seen at one junction end. This library used about 360 ng RNA and molecular barcoded adaptors spanning alpha/delta and beta/gamma chains. In TCRdb, the reads were re-called with MiXCR into one record per CDR3 protein. The sample contains more than 55,000 distinct CDR3 sequences, more than 20% of which appear only once. These data are taken from a study of read filtering for tumor transcriptome and immune sequencing. Per the germline V gene, CDR1 is LNHDA and CDR2 is SQIVND (reference sequence). The CDR3 runs 16 residues.

The chain uses TRBV19 and TRBJ2-2; maybe TRBD2 (5 bases). The clonotype comes from a donor older than 35 with multiple myeloma. Sequenced material: a population of CD138-negative cells sorted from bone marrow. The CDR3 DNA is TGTGCCAGTAGTATTCCCTGGATCGCGAACACCGGGGAGCTGATTTTT. This gives the protein CASSIPWIANTGELIF.